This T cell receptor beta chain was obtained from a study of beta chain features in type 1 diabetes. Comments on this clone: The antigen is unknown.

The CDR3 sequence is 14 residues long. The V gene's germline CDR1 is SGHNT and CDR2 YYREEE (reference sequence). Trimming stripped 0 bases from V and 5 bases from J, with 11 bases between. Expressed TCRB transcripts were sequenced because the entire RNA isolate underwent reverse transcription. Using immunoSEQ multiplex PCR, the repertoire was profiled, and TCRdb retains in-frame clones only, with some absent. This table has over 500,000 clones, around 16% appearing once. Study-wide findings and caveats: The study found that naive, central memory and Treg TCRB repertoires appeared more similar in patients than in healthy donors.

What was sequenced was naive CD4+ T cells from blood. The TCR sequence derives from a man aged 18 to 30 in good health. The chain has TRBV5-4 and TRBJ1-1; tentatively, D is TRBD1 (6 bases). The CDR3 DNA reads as TGTGCCAGCAGCTTGGAACAGGGAAAGACTGAAGCTTTCTTT. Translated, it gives CASSLEQGKTEAFF.